The clone carrying this TCR beta chain has a single count. These data come from a study of blood T cell repertoires in COVID-19. Study information: Sites in the United States, Italy and Spain provided acute and convalescent COVID-19 samples.

Per the study methods: From reference gene primer amplification, estimates of nucleated cell counts were derived. Some clones are missing from TCRdb's copy, which holds only in-frame ones; the method was immunoSEQ multiplex PCR. V, J and clone size reflect that table, while D and trimming were determined from the DNA. The table lists some 97,000 clones, 70% to 90% of them singletons. The CDR3 length is 12 residues. The germline V gene encodes CDR1 KGHDR and CDR2 SFDVKD. V lost 5 bases, J lost 11 bases, and 7 bases stayed unmatched. This chain uses TRBV24-1 with TRBJ1-1, with 7 bases matching TRBD1. This TCR was recovered from a man in his fifties with active or convalescent COVID-19. The sample consisted of peripheral blood. CDR3 sequence: CATSGPGGRAFF. CDR3 DNA sequence: TGTGCCACCAGTGGCCCAGGGGGACGGGCTTTCTTT.